This T cell receptor (beta chain) was retrieved from a study of human T cells and chemical hapten exposure. Study-wide background: Diphenylcyclopropenone doses were given weekly to the scalps of patients across the approximately 24-week study.

MiXCR, run by TCRdb on the RACE reads, gives a single entry per CDR3 protein. Among more than 80,000 distinct CDR3 sequences listed, less than 14% were seen once. Study-level points and caveats: Every donor had alopecia, and their immune response may therefore differ from healthy people's.

The CDR3 is made up of 14 amino acids. The V gene's germline CDR1 is MNHEY and CDR2 SVGEGT. V was trimmed by 2 bases and J by 3 bases, leaving 11 bases between them. This sample's time point: patch test 3, about 24 weeks after DPC sensitization. Treatment in this sample: therapeutic diphenylcyclopropenone sensitization with weekly scalp DPC. Total RNA came from unfractionated whole blood. This clonotype showed up just a few times. Antigen: not known. The sample in question was whole blood, obtained in connection with sensitization to the hapten diphenylcyclopropenone (DPC). The TCR originated in a woman in her forties or fifties with alopecia areata. Some clones in this sample may be carry-over from other donors' samples. The rearrangement joins TRBV6-2 or TRBV6-3 to TRBJ2-7; D is unclear. This chain's CDR3 is CASSYRSGIYEQYF. The CDR3 region has the DNA TGTGCCAGCAGTTACCGGTCAGGTATCTACGAGCAGTACTTC.